The sample holds a few counts of the clone carrying this TCR beta chain. The antigen is not known. Donors were healthy Caucasian individuals from Russia aged about 6 to 90. The source of the sample is a study of blood T cells in healthy people across ages. Study-wide points: Unsorted PBMCs prevented conclusive naive versus antigen-experienced comparison. One million T cells yielded diversity estimates that were considered underestimates.

Trimming stripped 6 bases from V and 6 bases from J, with 31 bases between. CDR1 and CDR2 (germline): DFQATT, SNEGSKA (reference sequence). The CDR3 has 18 amino acids. A second PCR, run for about 7 to 11 cycles, used a sample-barcoded 5' primer plus a J-beta primer mix. TCRdb redid the calling of the 5' RACE reads with MiXCR, one entry per CDR3 protein. The sample has roughly 1,800,000 distinct CDR3 sequences, approximately 50% seen once. Input material: blood. The J gene is TRBJ2-3, the V gene TRBV20-1, with D perhaps TRBD2 (5 bases). This receptor was identified in a woman aged 35 to 49 in good health. The CDR3 here is CSAKTIKQLRVPSDTQYF. The CDR3 DNA reads TGCAGTGCCAAGACTATAAAACAGTTGAGGGTCCCGTCTGATACGCAGTATTTT.